This TCR beta chain was captured in a study of regulatory T cells in long-lasting Graves disease. This clonotype was seen a few times. What it binds is unknown. Assembly of TCR beta libraries relied on iRepertoire HTBI primers together with Arm-PCR of CDR3 regions. TCRdb redid the calling of the multiplex PCR reads with MiXCR, one entry per CDR3 protein. The sample records 650,000 to 850,000 distinct CDR3 sequences, 25% to 35% being singletons. This CDR3 has 14 residues. Trimming pared 5 bases from V and 3 bases from J, leaving 16 bases between. The germline gives CDR1 DFQATT, CDR2 SNEGSKA (reference sequence). Indicated time point: persistent/refractory GD, antithyroid drugs over 5 years with positive TRAb. RNA extracted from PBMCs served as the sequencing template. Broader study findings: New patients shared fewer public clonotypes (about 1,000) than persistent patients did (more than 2,500).

This clonotype was obtained from a female donor with Graves disease. The input for sequencing was peripheral blood mononuclear cells (PBMCs), taken when the disease was refractory, from a patient treated with antithyroid drugs. V is TRBV20-1 and J is TRBJ1-1; perhaps TRBD1 as D (6 bases). CDR3 DNA sequence: TGCAGTGCTCCACGACAGGTCGGGGACACTGAAGCTTTCTTT. Residues: CSAPRQVGDTEAFF.